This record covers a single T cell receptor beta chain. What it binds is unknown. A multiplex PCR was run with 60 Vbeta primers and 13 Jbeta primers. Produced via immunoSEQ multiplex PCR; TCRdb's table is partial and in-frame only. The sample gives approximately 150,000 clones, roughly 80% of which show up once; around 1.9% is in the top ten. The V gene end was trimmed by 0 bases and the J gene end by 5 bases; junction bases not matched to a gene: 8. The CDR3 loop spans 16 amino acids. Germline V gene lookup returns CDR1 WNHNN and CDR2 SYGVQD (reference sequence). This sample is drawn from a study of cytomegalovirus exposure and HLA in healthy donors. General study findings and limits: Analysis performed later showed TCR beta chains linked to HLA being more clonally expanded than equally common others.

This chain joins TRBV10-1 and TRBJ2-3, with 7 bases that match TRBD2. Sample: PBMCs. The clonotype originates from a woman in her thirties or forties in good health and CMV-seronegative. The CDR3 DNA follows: TGCGCCAGCAGTGAGTCTGGAGTGCGGGAGTTAGATACGCAGTATTTT. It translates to CASSESGVRELDTQYF.